This T cell receptor beta chain originates from a study of graft-versus-host responses after intestinal transplantation. This clone was detected only a few times. CDR3 length equals 10 residues. V lost 4 bases and J 4 bases, leaving 4 bases between the germline ends. Germline lookup yields CDR1 DFQATT and CDR2 SNEGSKA (reference sequence). Around 200,000 CFSE-labeled responder cells were plated with around 200,000 irradiated, violet-dye-labeled stimulator cells. Repertoires were generated with immunoSEQ multiplex PCR, while TCRdb's copy carries only in-frame clones and drops some. The sample has approximately 23,000 clones; about 45% are singletons.

This sample comprised alloreactive CD8+ T cells from a mixed lymphocyte reaction culture, obtained before transplantation. The subset is: CFSE-low proliferating T cells sorted from roughly six-day pre-transplant mixed lymphocyte reaction (GvH or HvG direction). The sequence was collected from a human patient who was an organ donor for intestinal transplantation. The rearrangement links TRBV20-1 to TRBJ2-5; D gene unclear. Written as DNA, the CDR3 is TGCAGTGCTATCAGAGAGACCCAGTACTTC. It is translated as CSAIRETQYF.